This TCR beta chain was sequenced during a study of blood T cell repertoires in COVID-19. The wider study: Sites in the United States, Italy and Spain provided acute and convalescent COVID-19 samples.

The CDR3 contains 13 residues. V was trimmed by 3 bases and J by 5 bases, leaving 10 bases between them. The data were produced by immunoSEQ multiplex PCR, yet TCRdb's version contains in-frame clones alone and is incomplete. This sample has 200,000 to 300,000 clones, with about four fifths found just once. This clone was counted a single time. Sequenced input: peripheral blood. The receptor's source is a man aged 50-59 years with acute or convalescent COVID-19. The gene calls are TRBV12-3 or TRBV12-4 and TRBJ1-1; no firm D call. The CDR3 loop is CASSFRTRTEAFF. The CDR3 DNA sequence: TGTGCCAGCAGTTTTCGCACGCGGACTGAAGCTTTCTTT.